A selection of T cell receptor beta chains follows, all from one sample in a study of T cells in Graves' hyperthyroidism and ophthalmopathy. Using its own MiXCR run on the multiplex PCR reads, TCRdb lists one record per CDR3 protein. The repertoire has 100,000 to 140,000 distinct CDR3 sequences, about 15% of them found once; the top ten carry less than 50%. The sequenced sample consisted of blood. These receptor sequences come from a woman between 50 and 59 years old with Graves' hyperthyroidism. The CDR3 runs from the conserved cysteine through the conserved F or W. D genes are given only for firm matches. Only part of the rows carry a size: once, few, many, or a class if the clone is expanded.

v_call,d_call,j_call,clone_size,cdr3_aa,cdr3_nt
TRBV30,-,TRBJ1-2,many,CAWSITGFGGYTF,TGTGCCTGGAGCATTACAGGGTTCGGGGGCTACACCTTC
TRBV29-1,-,TRBJ1-1,many,CSVGRVPEAFF,TGCAGCGTAGGTCGGGTGCCTGAAGCTTTCTTT
TRBV5-1,-,TRBJ1-1,many,CASSPLRGSDTEAFF,TGCGCCAGCAGCCCTCTGAGGGGGTCTGACACTGAAGCTTTCTTT
TRBV5-1,-,TRBJ2-1,many,CASSSSAEVYNEQFF,TGCGCCAGCAGCTCTAGCGCCGAGGTTTACAATGAGCAGTTCTTC
TRBV20-1,TRBD1,TRBJ2-4,many,CSARARTGGRAKNIQYF,TGCAGTGCTAGAGCCCGGACAGGGGGAAGGGCCAAAAACATTCAGTACTTC
TRBV5-1,-,TRBJ1-1,many,CASSAFRNPNTEAFF,TGCGCCAGCAGCGCCTTTAGAAACCCGAACACTGAAGCTTTCTTT
TRBV14,-,TRBJ1-1,many,CASSNLVGTEAFF,TGTGCCAGTTCCAATTTGGTTGGTACTGAAGCTTTCTTT
TRBV2,-,TRBJ2-2,many,CASSEVTGPPGGELFF,TGTGCCAGCAGTGAAGTTACCGGGCCCCCGGGCGGGGAGCTGTTTTTT
TRBV18,-,TRBJ1-2,-,CASSTRGDYGYTF,TGTGCCAGCTCTACCAGGGGCGACTATGGCTACACCTTC
TRBV30,-,TRBJ1-2,many,CAWSVQGLYGYTF,TGTGCCTGGAGTGTTCAGGGGCTCTATGGCTACACCTTC
TRBV7-9,-,TRBJ1-5,many,CASSRNANQPQHF,TGTGCCAGCAGTCGGAACGCCAATCAGCCCCAGCATTTT
TRBV20-1,TRBD2,TRBJ2-7,once,CSAREGLASSYEQYF,TGCAGTGCTAGAGAGGGACTAGCTAGTTCTTACGAGCAGTACTTC
TRBV5-1,-,TRBJ2-1,many,CASSFGQYYNEQFF,TGCGCCAGCAGCTTCGGACAGTACTACAATGAGCAGTTCTTC
TRBV25-1,-,TRBJ1-6,-,CASSWMAGSPLHF,TGTGCCAGCAGTTGGATGGCGGGTTCACCCCTCCACTTT
TRBV5-1,TRBD2,TRBJ2-3,many,CASTSIAGGPSDTQYF,TGCGCCAGCACCTCTATAGCGGGAGGGCCTTCAGATACGCAGTATTTT
TRBV10-1,-,TRBJ1-1,many,CASSETGSTEAFF,TGCGCCAGCAGTGAGACGGGTAGCACTGAAGCTTTCTTT
TRBV30,-,TRBJ1-2,many,CAWTPLGGGDGGYTF,TGTGCCTGGACCCCTCTGGGAGGGGGTGACGGTGGCTACACCTTC
TRBV19,-,TRBJ2-2,many,CASSLPDGGTGELFF,TGTGCCAGTAGTCTGCCGGACGGGGGAACCGGGGAGCTGTTTTTT
TRBV14,-,TRBJ2-3,many,CASSQMPRSTDTQYF,TGTGCCAGCAGCCAAATGCCACGAAGCACAGATACGCAGTATTTT
TRBV28,TRBD2,TRBJ2-1,-,CASSEGRGGGNEQFF,TGTGCCAGCAGTGAAGGGCGGGGGGGCGGCAATGAGCAGTTCTTC
TRBV7-8,TRBD2,TRBJ2-5,-,CASNPREGGSQETQYF,TGTGCCAGCAACCCACGGGAGGGGGGCAGCCAAGAGACCCAGTACTTC
TRBV11-2,-,TRBJ1-3,many,CASSLRGRVGNTIYF,TGTGCCAGCAGCTTAAGGGGACGGGTTGGAAACACCATATATTTT